This TCR beta chain was identified in a study of cytomegalovirus exposure and HLA in healthy donors (dated 2017 in TCRdb). For context, the study as a whole: An earlier analysis of several hundred of the donors reported 276 Gb of sequence data and around 110 million unique TCR beta sequences obtained from approximately 180 million T cells. About 320 gigabases of sequencing data and approximately 93 million unique TCR sequences were included in an early release covering about 700 HLA-typed donors. Of the 398 genotyped donors, approximately 80% fell in the genetic ancestry cluster associated with self-reported Caucasian donors. The study aimed to test whether cataloging public T cell receptors could reveal signatures of past pathogen exposure. The T cell repertoires of several hundred subjects were profiled by immunosequencing and related to cytomegalovirus serostatus. Along with the approximately 700-subject first cohort, a separate validation cohort of over a hundred different subjects was used. To predict cytomegalovirus infection status, the study brought together high-throughput TCR immunosequencing, statistical association of individual TCRs with disease status, and machine learning. A later analysis re-examined previously published TCR beta repertoires from more than 600 donors and added high-resolution HLA genotyping to investigate patterns of TCR occurrence. The later analysis used no new phenotypic data to find candidate immune exposures, relying instead on TCR beta sequences and their occurrence across donors. An earlier analysis of about 600 of the donors used high-throughput TCR beta sequencing to judge whether each TCR beta V gene segment behaved as functional or pseudogenic. Alongside the repertoire data, information on donor age, sex, ethnicity and CMV serostatus was compiled. Genome-wide SNP genotypes for about 65% of the roughly 670 donors were used in a later genetic analysis, which treated that subset as a discovery cohort. All discovery cohort repertoires had been generated using a single sequencing platform. Class I and class II HLA loci were covered by the typing at four-digit resolution. Typing coverage differed by locus: A, B, C, DRB1 and DQB1 were typed in roughly 620-630 donors, DQA1 in about 510, DPA1 in 600 to 610, and DPB1 in roughly 450. About 5 DR-DQ haplotypes were handled as single units for association and clustering, since linkage in the cohort was strong. On average, 235,054 unique TCR beta nucleotide sequences were sequenced per donor among about 400 genotyped donors of the cohort, with around 19% of those sequences being non-productive. Summary of the overall study and its limitations: In a later genetic analysis, a missense DCLRE1C variant was associated with V-gene and J-gene trimming of TCR beta chains, and the association was replicated in an independent cohort. The classifier was reported to diagnose cytomegalovirus status with high specificity and sensitivity in both the original cohort and the validation cohort. Most CMV-associated TCR beta chains appeared to be HLA-restricted in a later analysis, and the HLA associations seemed to be driven largely by CMV exposure. Because HLA typing was missing for some donors at each locus, association tests included only the typed subset. When HLA alleles, especially DR and DQ, strongly co-occurred, attributing TCR associations to individual alleles was difficult. Sequencing depth was assumed to be roughly uniform across donors in the presence/absence analyses, though that assumption may not hold. A group of highly shared sequence variants was considered likely to be a technical artifact of the sequencing pipeline. The only immune exposure information available for the cohort was CMV serostatus. The earlier analysis of approximately 540 of the donors excluded over 15 rarely observed V segments, including chromosome 9 orphons, because counts were too low. Broadly in line with IMGT annotations, most TCR beta V segments showed up in productive rearrangements about 87% or about 30% of the time in an earlier analysis of approximately 640 of the donors. A further reported finding was that TCR beta sequences accurately predicted the HLA-A and HLA-B alleles for most subjects in the first cohort. A total of 150 to 200 TCR beta chains were listed by the study as associated with cytomegalovirus. In a later analysis, TCR association rates were found to vary across HLA loci, with the most associated TCRs seen for DRB1 alleles and the fewest for HLA-C alleles. Some IMGT-functional V segments, including TRBV6-2 and TRBV6-3, could not be told apart with the 87-base-pair reads, so those segments were excluded. According to a later genetic analysis, donors in an Asian-associated ancestry cluster had fewer N-insertions in productive TCRs than the approximately 650-donor mean. Most TCR sequences were observed very rarely across donors, whereas some public TCRs were present in many individuals. A few of the identified cytomegalovirus-associated TCR beta chains were confirmed in vitro to be specific for cytomegalovirus antigens. This cohort had only TCR beta chains sequenced, and the lack of alpha or paired-chain data limited which features could be detected. A later analysis reported that several top co-occurrence clusters appeared linked to parvovirus B19, influenza, CMV and Epstein-Barr virus. Linkage disequilibrium might explain the correlated functional status among segregating V segments, but an unknown experimental factor could not be excluded. A later analysis found that HLA-associated TCR beta chains were more clonally expanded and had lower generation probabilities than equally common non-associated chains. At a false discovery rate of 0.05, a later analysis linked approximately 18,000 TCR beta sequences to specific HLA alleles. According to the authors, the approach could potentially be generalized to other disease states and immunological phenotypes.

The cohort was made up of roughly 670 healthy bone marrow donors. At the time of sampling, all cohort members were nominally healthy, though unrecorded immune exposures were likely present. The donor was CMV seropositive and belonged to the group of 250 to 300 seropositive cohort members. Each donor provided a peripheral blood sample, and peripheral blood mononuclear cells were used for TCR beta sequencing. Genomic DNA extraction from the blood cell samples was performed with the Qiagen DNeasy Blood Extraction Kit. This clone was seen a handful of times. The antigen it recognizes is unknown. Base qualities are not provided; no much larger clone lies one nucleotide away. From the cysteine up to the phenylalanine, the CDR3 has a length of 16 residues. Only the CDR3 portion is preserved as DNA: 48 bases, with reading frame beginning at the first base. The library was prepared using the immunoSEQ multiplex PCR assay. A mixture of 60 forward primers for TCR Vbeta segments and 13 reverse primers for TCR Jbeta segments was used in the multiplex PCR. Amplification of the CDR3 region of rearranged TCR beta genes was performed with a multiplex PCR assay on genomic DNA. Amplified TCR beta libraries were sequenced as 87-base-pair reads on the Illumina HiSeq System. Turning to the authors' computational methods: Across the roughly 640 repertoires, a later analysis counted roughly 77 million unique TCR beta chains, some 11 million of which were shared by at least two donors. Raw reads were error-corrected and collapsed into unique sequences with a nearest-neighbor algorithm that merged closely related sequences to remove PCR and sequencing errors. Alignment of CDR3 sequences to IMGT reference sequences was used to assign V, D and J gene segments. For a sequence to be retained, a match of at least six nucleotides to both a V gene segment and a J gene segment was required. A rearrangement counted as productive if the CDR3 had no stop codons and remained in frame with V and J, and every other rearrangement counted as non-productive. Following IMGT convention, CDR3 was defined as the stretch from the second conserved V-encoded cysteine to the conserved J-encoded phenylalanine. The earlier analysis of a few hundred of the donors excluded sequences that lacked an unambiguous match to a single V gene segment. An earlier analysis of roughly 590 of the donors called V segments functional above 56.7% productive rearrangements and segregating when the between-donor standard deviation exceeded 5%. To diagnose cytomegalovirus status from the catalog of TCR beta chain sequences, a statistical classification framework was built. In a later analysis, V and J genes were assigned by comparing TCR nucleotide sequences against IMGT/GENE-DB human TR gene sequences. A later analysis assigned CDR3 sequences and most-parsimonious VDJ recombination scenarios with the TCRdist pipeline. In a later analysis, each TCR beta chain was defined by its CDR3 amino acid sequence together with its V-gene family, and reads without a unique V-gene family were excluded. In a later analysis, around 650 highly shared, low-generation-probability nucleotide sequences were removed to address suspected cross-contamination and a sequencing artifact. In a later analysis, a clonal expansion index for each public chain was calculated from normalized within-repertoire ranks of inferred template counts. In a later analysis, generation probabilities were computed using a VDJ recombination model fitted to out-of-frame rearrangements, and the results were checked against IGoR. In a later analysis, TCR-TCR, TCR-HLA and TCR-CMV co-occurrence was scored with hypergeometric tests, and a repertoire-size bias correction was applied to TCR pairs. In a later analysis, false discovery rates were estimated by permuting HLA or CMV assignments 20 times. In a later analysis, co-occurring TCRs were grouped using DBSCAN, with TCRdist sequence similarity added in when clustering inside HLA-allele-positive subsets. For co-occurrence clustering, repertoires with fewer than 30,000 or more than 120,000 public chains were excluded, along with five repertoires with anomalous nucleotide sharing. Imported from immuneACCESS, the table was reduced by TCRdb to in-frame sequences with V and J called. These copies leave out some clones; in studies compared against another copy, an unresolved V gene accounts for under half, and the cause of the remainder is not known. Clone size and the V and J calls come from that table; the DNA yielded D and trimming. This sample comprises 150,000 to 200,000 clones, 65% to 80% of them detected only once. In total, the top ten clones hold approximately 4.7% of the sample.

The receptor chain draws on TRBV21-1 and TRBJ1-1; the table's D gene call, TRBD1, was not cross checked with the DNA. TRBV21-1 is shown as a pseudogene. Sample: PBMCs. This clonotype originated in a woman in her 30s in good health and CMV-seropositive. The CDR3 protein is CASSFRDRGLYTEAFF. The bases are TGTGCCAGCAGCTTCCGGGACAGGGGATTATACACTGAAGCTTTCTTT.